This TCR beta chain was profiled in a study of cytomegalovirus exposure and HLA in healthy donors. The CDR3 is 13 residues long. Germline CDR1 SEHNR, CDR2 FQNEAQ (reference sequence). The V end was cut by 2 bases, the J end by 8 bases, with 10 bases between. PCR was performed using 60 Vbeta and 13 Jbeta primers. Sequencing was performed with immunoSEQ multiplex PCR; in TCRdb, only in-frame clones are kept and a portion is missing. The specimen's table records 25,000 to 40,000 clones. The genes are TRBV7-9 and TRBJ2-1; D remains unclear. This TCR was sampled from a woman aged 40 to 55 in good health and CMV-seropositive. The sample taken for sequencing was PBMCs. The CDR3: CASSLSPFDEQFF. The CDR3 region has the DNA TGTGCCAGCAGCTTAAGCCCGTTCGATGAGCAGTTCTTC. The full variable domain, rest sourced from reference TRBV7-9 and TRBJ2-1, is DTGVSQNPRHKITKRGQNVTFRCDPISEHNRLYWYRQTLGQGPEFLTYFQNEAQLEKSRLLSDRFSAERPKGSFSTLEIQRTEQGDSAMYLCASSLSPFDEQFFGPGTRLTVL.